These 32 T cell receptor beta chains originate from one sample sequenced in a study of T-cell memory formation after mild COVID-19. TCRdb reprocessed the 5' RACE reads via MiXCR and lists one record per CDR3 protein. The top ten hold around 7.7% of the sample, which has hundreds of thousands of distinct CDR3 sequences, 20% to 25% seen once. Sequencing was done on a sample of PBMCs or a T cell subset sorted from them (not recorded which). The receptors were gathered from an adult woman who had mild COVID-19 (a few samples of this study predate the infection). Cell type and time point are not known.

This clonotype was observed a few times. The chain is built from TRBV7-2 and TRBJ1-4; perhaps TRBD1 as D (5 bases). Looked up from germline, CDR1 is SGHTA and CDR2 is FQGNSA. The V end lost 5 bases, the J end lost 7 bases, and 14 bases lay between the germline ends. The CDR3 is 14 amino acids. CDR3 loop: CASSPRAGLEKLFF. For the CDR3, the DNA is TGTGCCAGCAGCCCAAGGGCAGGGCTTGAAAAACTGTTTTTT. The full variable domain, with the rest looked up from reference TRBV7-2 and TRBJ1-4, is GAGVSQSPSNKVTEKGKDVELRCDPISGHTALYWYRQSLGQGLEFLIYFQGNSAPDKSGLPSDRFSAERTGGSVSTLTIQRTQQEDSAVYLCASSPRAGLEKLFFGSGTQLSVL.

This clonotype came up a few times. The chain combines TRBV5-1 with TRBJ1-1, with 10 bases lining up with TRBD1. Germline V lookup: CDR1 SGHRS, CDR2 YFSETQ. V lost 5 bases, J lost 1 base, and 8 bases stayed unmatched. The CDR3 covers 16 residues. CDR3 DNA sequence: TGCGCCAGCAGGGTGACAGGGGGCCTCCCGAACACTGAAGCTTTCTTT. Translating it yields CASRVTGGLPNTEAFF.

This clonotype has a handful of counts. The CDR3: CASSLDANYGYTF. The CDR3, as DNA: TGCGCCAGCAGCTTGGATGCTAACTATGGCTACACCTTC. The chain recombines TRBV5-1 with TRBJ1-2; D unresolved. From germline, CDR1 is SGHRS and CDR2 YFSETQ. V was pared by 0 bases and J by 0 bases, with 3 bases between. This CDR3 comprises 13 residues.

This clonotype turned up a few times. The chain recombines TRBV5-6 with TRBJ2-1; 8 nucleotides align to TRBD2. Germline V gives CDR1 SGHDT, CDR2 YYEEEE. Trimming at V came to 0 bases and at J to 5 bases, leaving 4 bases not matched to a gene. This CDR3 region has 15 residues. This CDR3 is CASSLVGRANNEQFF. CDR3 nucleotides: TGTGCCAGCAGCTTGGTCGGGAGGGCCAACAATGAGCAGTTCTTC. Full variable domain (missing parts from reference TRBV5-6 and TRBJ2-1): DAGVTQSPTHLIKTRGQQVTLRCSPKSGHDTVSWYQQALGQGPQFIFQYYEEEERQRGNFPDRFSGHQFPNYSSELNVNALLLGDSALYLCASSLVGRANNEQFFGPGTRLTVL.

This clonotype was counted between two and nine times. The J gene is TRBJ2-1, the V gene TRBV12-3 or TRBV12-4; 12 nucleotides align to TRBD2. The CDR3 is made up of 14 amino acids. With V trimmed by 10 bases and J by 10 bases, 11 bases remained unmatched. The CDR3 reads CAITSSGRGMEQFF. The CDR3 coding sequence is TGTGCCATTACTTCTAGCGGGAGGGGGATGGAGCAGTTCTTC.

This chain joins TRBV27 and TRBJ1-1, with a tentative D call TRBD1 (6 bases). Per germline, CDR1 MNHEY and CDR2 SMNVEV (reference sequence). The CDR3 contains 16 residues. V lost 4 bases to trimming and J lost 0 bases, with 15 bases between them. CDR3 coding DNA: TGTGCCAGCAGTTCACTTGGCCCAGGGGTGAACACTGAAGCTTTCTTT. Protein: CASSSLGPGVNTEAFF.

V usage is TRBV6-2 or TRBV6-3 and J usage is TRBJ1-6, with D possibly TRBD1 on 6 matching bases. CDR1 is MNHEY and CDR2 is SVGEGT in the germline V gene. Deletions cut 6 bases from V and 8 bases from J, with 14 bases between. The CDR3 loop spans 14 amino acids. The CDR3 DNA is TGTGCCAGCAGGGGGGCCGGGCTGGATTCACCCCTCCACTTT. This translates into CASRGAGLDSPLHF.

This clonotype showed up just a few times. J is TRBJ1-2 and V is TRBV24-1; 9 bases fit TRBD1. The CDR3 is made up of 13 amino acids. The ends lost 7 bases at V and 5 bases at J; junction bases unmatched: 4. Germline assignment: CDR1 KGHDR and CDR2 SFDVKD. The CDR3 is CATSHGQGYGYTF. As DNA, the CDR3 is TGTGCCACCAGCCACGGACAGGGGTATGGCTACACCTTC.

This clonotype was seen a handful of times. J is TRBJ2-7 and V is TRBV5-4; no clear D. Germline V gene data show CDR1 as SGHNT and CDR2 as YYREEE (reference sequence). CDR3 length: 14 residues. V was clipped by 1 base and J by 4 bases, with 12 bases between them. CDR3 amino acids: CASSLYGVWYEQYF. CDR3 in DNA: TGTGCCAGCAGCTTGTATGGGGTATGGTACGAGCAGTACTTC.

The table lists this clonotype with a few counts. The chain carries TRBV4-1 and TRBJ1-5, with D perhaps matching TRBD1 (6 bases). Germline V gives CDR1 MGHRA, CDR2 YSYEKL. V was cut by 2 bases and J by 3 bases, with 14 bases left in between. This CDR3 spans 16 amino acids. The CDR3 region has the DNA TGCGCCAGCAGCCAACCCCTCCAGGGGTACAATCAGCCCCAGCATTTT. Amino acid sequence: CASSQPLQGYNQPQHF.

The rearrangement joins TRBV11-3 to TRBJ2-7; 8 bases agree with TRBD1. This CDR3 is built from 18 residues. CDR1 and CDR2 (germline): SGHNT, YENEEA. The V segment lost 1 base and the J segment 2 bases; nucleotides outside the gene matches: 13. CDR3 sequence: CASSLVGAGGVFTYEQYF. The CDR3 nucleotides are TGTGCCAGCAGCTTAGTTGGGGCAGGGGGCGTTTTCACCTACGAGCAGTACTTC.

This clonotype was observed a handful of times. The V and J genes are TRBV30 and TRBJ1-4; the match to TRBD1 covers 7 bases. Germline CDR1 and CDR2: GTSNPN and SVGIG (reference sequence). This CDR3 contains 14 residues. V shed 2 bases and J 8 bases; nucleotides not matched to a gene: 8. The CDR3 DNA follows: TGTGCCTGGAGTAATGTAGGGGGCAACGAAAAACTGTTTTTT. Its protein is CAWSNVGGNEKLFF. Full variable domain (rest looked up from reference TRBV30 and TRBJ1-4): SQTIHQWPATLVQPVGSPLSLECTVEGTSNPNLYWYRQAAGRGLQLLFYSVGIGQISSEVPQNLSASRPQDRQFILSSKKLLLSDSGFYLCAWSNVGGNEKLFFGSGTQLSVL.

CDR3 sequence (DNA): TGTGCCAGCAGTGTCTTCGGGACTAAGGGATGGGATGAGCAGTTCTTC. Protein sequence: CASSVFGTKGWDEQFF. The gene calls are TRBV27 and TRBJ2-1; 7 bases fit TRBD2. Per the germline V gene, CDR1 is MNHEY and CDR2 is SMNVEV (reference sequence). CDR3 length: 16 residues. V lost 5 bases to trimming and J lost 8 bases; unmatched junction nucleotides: 15.

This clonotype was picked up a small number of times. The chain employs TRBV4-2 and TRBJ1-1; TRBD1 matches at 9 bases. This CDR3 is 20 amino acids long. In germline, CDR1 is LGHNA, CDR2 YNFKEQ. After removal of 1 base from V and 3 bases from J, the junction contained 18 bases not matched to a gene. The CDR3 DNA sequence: TGTGCCAGCAGCCAAGGAGGGACAGGGATCGGGTCGGTCGGGGACACTGAAGCTTTCTTT. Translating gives CASSQGGTGIGSVGDTEAFF.

CDR3: CASRGQSMNTEAFF. CDR3 sequence (DNA): TGTGCCAGCAGGGGACAGAGCATGAACACTGAAGCTTTCTTT. This rearrangement joins TRBV6-4 to TRBJ1-1; 7 bases line up with TRBD1. With 6 bases clipped from V and 0 bases from J, the junction kept 4 bases outside the gene matches. The CDR3 extends over 14 amino acids. Germline V gene data show CDR1 as MRHNA and CDR2 as SNTAGT.

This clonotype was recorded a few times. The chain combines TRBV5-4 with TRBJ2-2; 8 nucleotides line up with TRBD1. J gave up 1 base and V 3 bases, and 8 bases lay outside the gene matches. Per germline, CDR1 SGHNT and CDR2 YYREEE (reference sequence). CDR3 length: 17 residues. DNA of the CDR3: TGTGCCAGCAGCTACCTACCCGGGACAGGGAACACCGGGGAGCTGTTTTTT. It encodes CASSYLPGTGNTGELFF.

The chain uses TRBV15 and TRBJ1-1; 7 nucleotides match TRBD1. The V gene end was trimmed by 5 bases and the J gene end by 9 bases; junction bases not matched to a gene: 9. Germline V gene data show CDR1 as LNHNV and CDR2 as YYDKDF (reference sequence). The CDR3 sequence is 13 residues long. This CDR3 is CATSERQGMQAFF. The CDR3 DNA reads TGTGCCACCAGCGAGCGACAGGGCATGCAAGCTTTCTTT.

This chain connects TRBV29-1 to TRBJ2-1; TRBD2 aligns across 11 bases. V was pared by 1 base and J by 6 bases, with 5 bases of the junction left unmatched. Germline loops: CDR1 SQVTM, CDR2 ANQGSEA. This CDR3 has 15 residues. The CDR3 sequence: CSVEGGLAGGNEQFF. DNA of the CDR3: TGCAGCGTTGAAGGAGGGCTAGCGGGGGGCAATGAGCAGTTCTTC.

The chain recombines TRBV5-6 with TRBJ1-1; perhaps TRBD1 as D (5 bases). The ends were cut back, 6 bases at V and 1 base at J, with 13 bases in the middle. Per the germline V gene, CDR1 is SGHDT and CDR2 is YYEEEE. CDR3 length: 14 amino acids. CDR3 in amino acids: CASTSWGPNTEAFF. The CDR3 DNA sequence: TGTGCCAGCACCTCTTGGGGCCCGAACACTGAAGCTTTCTTT.

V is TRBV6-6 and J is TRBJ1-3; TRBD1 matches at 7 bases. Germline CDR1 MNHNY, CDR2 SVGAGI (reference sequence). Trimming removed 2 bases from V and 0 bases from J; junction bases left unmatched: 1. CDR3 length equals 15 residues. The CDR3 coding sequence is TGTGCCAGCAGTTACGGGGACAGCTCTGGAAACACCATATATTTT. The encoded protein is CASSYGDSSGNTIYF.

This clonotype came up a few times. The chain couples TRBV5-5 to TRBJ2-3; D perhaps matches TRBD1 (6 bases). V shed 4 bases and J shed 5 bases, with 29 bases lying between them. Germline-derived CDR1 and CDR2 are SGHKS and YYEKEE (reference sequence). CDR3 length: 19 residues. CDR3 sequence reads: CASSPYLPGHGGVGDTQYF. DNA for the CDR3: TGTGCCAGCAGCCCATACCTCCCGGGACACGGAGGAGTTGGAGATACGCAGTATTTT.

The CDR3 DNA reads as TGTGCCAGCAGCCCCGTACAGGGAAAGCGCTATGAGCAGTTCTTC. It yields the protein CASSPVQGKRYEQFF. V usage is TRBV12-3 or TRBV12-4 and J usage is TRBJ2-1, with D perhaps matching TRBD1 (6 bases). The V and J ends lost 6 bases and 8 bases respectively, with 20 bases between them. The CDR3 extends over 15 amino acids.

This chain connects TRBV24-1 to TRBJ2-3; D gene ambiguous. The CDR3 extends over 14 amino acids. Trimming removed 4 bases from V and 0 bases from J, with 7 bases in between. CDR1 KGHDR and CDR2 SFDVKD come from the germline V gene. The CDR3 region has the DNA TGTGCCACCAGTGACACTCAGAGCACAGATACGCAGTATTTT. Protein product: CATSDTQSTDTQYF.

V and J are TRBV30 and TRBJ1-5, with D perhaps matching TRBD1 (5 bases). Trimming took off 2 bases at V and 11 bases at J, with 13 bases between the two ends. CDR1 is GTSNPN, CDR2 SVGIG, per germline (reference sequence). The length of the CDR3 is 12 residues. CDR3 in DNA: TGTGCCTGGAGTCCCCCCCGGGGGGCCCAGCATTTT. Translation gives CAWSPPRGAQHF.

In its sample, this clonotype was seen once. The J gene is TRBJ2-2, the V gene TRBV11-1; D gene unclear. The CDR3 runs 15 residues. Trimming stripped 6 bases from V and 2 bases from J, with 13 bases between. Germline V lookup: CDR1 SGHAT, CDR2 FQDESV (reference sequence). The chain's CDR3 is CASRSSTQNTGELFF. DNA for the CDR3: TGTGCCAGCAGGTCTTCCACCCAAAACACCGGGGAGCTGTTTTTT.

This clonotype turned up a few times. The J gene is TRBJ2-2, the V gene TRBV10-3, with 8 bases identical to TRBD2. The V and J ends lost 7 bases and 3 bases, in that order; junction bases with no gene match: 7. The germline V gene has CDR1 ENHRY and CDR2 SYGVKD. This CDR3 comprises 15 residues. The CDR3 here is CAINSGGPHTGELFF. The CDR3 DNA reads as TGTGCCATCAATTCGGGGGGGCCTCACACCGGGGAGCTGTTTTTT.

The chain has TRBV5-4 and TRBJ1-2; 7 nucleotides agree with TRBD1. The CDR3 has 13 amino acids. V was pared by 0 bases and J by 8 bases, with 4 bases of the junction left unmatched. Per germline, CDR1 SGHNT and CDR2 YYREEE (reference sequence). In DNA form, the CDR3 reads TGTGCCAGCAGCTTGGACAGGGGTTCGGGCTACACCTTC. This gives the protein CASSLDRGSGYTF.

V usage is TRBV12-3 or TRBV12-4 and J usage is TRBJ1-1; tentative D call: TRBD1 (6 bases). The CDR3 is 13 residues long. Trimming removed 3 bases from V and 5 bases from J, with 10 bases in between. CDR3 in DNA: TGTGCCAGCAGTTTCGGAACAGGGACTGAAGCTTTCTTT. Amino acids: CASSFGTGTEAFF.

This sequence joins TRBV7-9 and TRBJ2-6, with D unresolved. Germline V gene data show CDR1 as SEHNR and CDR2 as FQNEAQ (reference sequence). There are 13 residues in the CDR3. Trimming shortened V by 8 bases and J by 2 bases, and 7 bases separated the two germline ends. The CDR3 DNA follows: TGTGCCAGCCAAAGAACTGGGGCCAACGTCCTGACTTTC. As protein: CASQRTGANVLTF.

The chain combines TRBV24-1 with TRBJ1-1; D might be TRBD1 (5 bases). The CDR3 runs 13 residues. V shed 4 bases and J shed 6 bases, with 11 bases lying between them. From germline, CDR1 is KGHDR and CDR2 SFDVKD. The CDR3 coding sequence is TGTGCCACCAGTGAGCTCAGGGCTCCTGAAGCTTTCTTT. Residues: CATSELRAPEAFF.

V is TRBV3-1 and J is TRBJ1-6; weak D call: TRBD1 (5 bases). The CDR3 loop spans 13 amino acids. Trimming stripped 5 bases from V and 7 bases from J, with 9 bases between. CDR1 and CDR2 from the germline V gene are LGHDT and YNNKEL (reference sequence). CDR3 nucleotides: TGTGCCAGCAGCTATGGGGGGAATTCACCCCTCCACTTT. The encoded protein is CASSYGGNSPLHF.

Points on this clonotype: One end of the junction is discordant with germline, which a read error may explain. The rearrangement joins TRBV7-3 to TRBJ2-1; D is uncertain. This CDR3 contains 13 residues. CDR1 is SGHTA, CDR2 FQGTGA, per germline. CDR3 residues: CARSLAGHNEQFF. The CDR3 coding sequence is TGTGCCAGAAGCTTAGCCGGACACAATGAGCAGTTCTTC. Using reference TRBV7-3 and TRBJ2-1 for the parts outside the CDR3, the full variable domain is GAGVSQTPSNKVTEKGKYVELRCDPISGHTALYWYRQSLGQGPEFLIYFQGTGAADDSGLPNDRFFAVRPEGSVSTLKIQRTERGDSAVYLCARSLAGHNEQFFGPGTRLTVL.